Included here is one TCR beta chain sequence, with context. The data stem from a study of blood T cell repertoires in COVID-19. Losses at the gene ends were 0 bases for V and 5 bases for J; bases not matched to a gene: 3. Germline assignment: CDR1 LNHDA and CDR2 SQIVND (reference sequence). This CDR3 spans 15 amino acids. Profiled with immunoSEQ multiplex PCR; TCRdb holds only in-frame clones, not every one. The sample holds around 52,000 clones, around nine tenths seen once. Specimen: peripheral blood. The chain joins TRBV19 to TRBJ1-5, with 8 bases identical to TRBD1. The TCR comes from a woman older than 75 with acute or convalescent COVID-19. The CDR3 spells CASSIDQGADQPQHF. The CDR3 region has the DNA TGTGCCAGTAGTATAGATCAGGGGGCAGATCAGCCCCAGCATTTT.